Sequencing of this TCR beta chain was carried out in a study of CD8+ T cells in alopecia areata. Findings and caveats of the study: Lesional scalp exceeded normal scalp in clonality, especially in alopecia totalis/universalis.

Investigators isolated RNA and reverse transcribed it into cDNA to act as the sequencing template. Sequencing used immunoSEQ multiplex PCR; TCRdb keeps in-frame clones, though not all of them. Of over 25,000 clones listed, 70% to 80% are singletons. The V end was cut by 0 bases, the J end by 4 bases, with 13 bases between. The CDR3 consists of 15 residues. Germline V gene sequence: CDR1 LGHNA, CDR2 YSLEER. Details on this clone: What it binds is unknown.

The chain recombines TRBV4-3 with TRBJ2-7; the D gene is possibly TRBD1 (5 bases). This TCR came from a human donor with alopecia areata. Sequencing used NKG2D-low CD8+ T cells sorted from blood. CDR3 in DNA: TGCGCCAGCAGCCAAGATCGTCTCCAGGGATACGAGCAGTACTTC. It is translated as CASSQDRLQGYEQYF.